The subject of this entry is one T cell receptor beta chain. Antigen specificity is unknown. These data come from a study of cytomegalovirus exposure and HLA in healthy donors. Study results and limitations: Follow-up analysis later connected one missense variant in DCLRE1C with trimming of TCR beta V- and J-genes.

In the PCR, 60 Vbeta and 13 Jbeta primers were used. Here immunoSEQ multiplex PCR was the method, and the copy in TCRdb shows in-frame clones only, minus some. Altogether some 180,000 clones are present, approximately 85% being singletons, with the ten largest covering about 2%. The CDR3 length is 15 residues. The V gene's germline CDR1 is SGHDN and CDR2 FVKESK. Trimming cost V 0 bases and J 2 bases, with 11 bases left between them. The clonotype comes from a woman in her forties or fifties in good health and CMV-seronegative. The rearrangement uses TRBV14 and TRBJ2-7; possibly TRBD1 for D (5 bases). The specimen sequenced was PBMCs. The CDR3, as DNA: TGTGCCAGCAGCCAAGACCCAGGGCGCACCTACGAGCAGTACTTC. Encoded protein: CASSQDPGRTYEQYF.